The entry below gives a single TCR beta chain sequence along with its context. What it binds is unknown. The data originate from a study of OX40 agonist ivuxolimab in advanced cancers. About the research overall: The dose-escalation cohort had hepatocellular carcinoma, melanoma, renal cell or head and neck cancer. Anti-PD-1, anti-PD-L1 or anti-CTLA-4 therapy given earlier was allowed, and 40% had some.

Assay used: immunoSEQ multiplex PCR; TCRdb lists only in-frame clones, some missing. The table shows some 70,000 clones, with approximately 80% occurring only once. General observations from the study: Averaging showed that CD8+ T cells had more expanded clones than CD4+ did.

The CDR3 consists of 14 residues. Germline assignment: CDR1 SGHTA and CDR2 FQGNSA. With 5 bases clipped from V and 0 bases from J, the junction kept 2 bases outside the gene matches. The V and J genes are TRBV7-2 and TRBJ1-1, with 8 bases fitting TRBD1. The starting material was CD4+ or CD8+ T cells sorted from blood, obtained in a trial of the OX40 agonist ivuxolimab. The receptor was isolated from an adult with an advanced solid tumor such as melanoma, head and neck, liver or kidney cancer. CDR3 sequence (DNA): TGTGCCAGCAGCCGGACAGGGCTGAACACTGAAGCTTTCTTT. Translated: CASSRTGLNTEAFF.